A single sample is the source of the 22 T cell receptor beta chains below, sequenced in a study of cytomegalovirus exposure and HLA in healthy donors. The data were produced by immunoSEQ multiplex PCR, yet TCRdb's version contains in-frame clones alone and is incomplete. The repertoire holds 150,000 to 200,000 clones, with approximately 87% as singletons. Sequenced material: PBMCs. Receptor source: a woman in her 30s in good health and CMV-seronegative.

This rearrangement joins TRBV7-8 to TRBJ1-1; 9 bases line up with TRBD1. The CDR3 consists of 15 residues. Trimming at V came to 6 bases and at J to 3 bases, leaving 8 bases not matched to a gene. CDR1 and CDR2 from the germline V gene are SGHVS and FQNEAQ. This CDR3 reads CASRADRGRYTEAFF. DNA for the CDR3: TGTGCCAGCAGGGCGGACAGGGGAAGGTACACTGAAGCTTTCTTT.

The J gene is TRBJ1-1, the V gene TRBV2; 10 bases are a match to TRBD1. CDR1 SNHLY and CDR2 FYNNEI come from the germline V gene. CDR3 length: 13 amino acids. Trimming cost V 8 bases and J 1 base; bases outside gene matches: 1. CDR3 sequence: CASWDRGNTEAFF. CDR3 sequence (DNA): TGTGCCAGCTGGGACAGGGGGAACACTGAAGCTTTCTTT.

This chain connects TRBV7-8 to TRBJ2-7; 9 bases fit TRBD1. With 5 bases clipped from V and 6 bases from J, the junction kept 14 bases outside the gene matches. The CDR3 extends over 16 amino acids. CDR1 SGHVS and CDR2 FQNEAQ come from the germline V gene. The CDR3 sequence is CASSQGWGQGVSEQYF. CDR3 bases: TGTGCCAGCAGCCAAGGGTGGGGACAGGGAGTTTCCGAGCAGTACTTC.

V is TRBV9 and J is TRBJ2-1; 11 nucleotides match TRBD2. After removal of 6 bases from V and 8 bases from J, the junction contained 16 bases not matched to a gene. The CDR3 sequence is 17 residues long. The germline V gene has CDR1 SGDLS and CDR2 YYNGEE. CDR3 sequence: CASNLAGGSPLVDEQFF. The DNA for the CDR3 is TGTGCCAGCAATCTAGCGGGGGGCTCCCCCTTAGTGGATGAGCAGTTCTTC.

The V call is TRBV27, the J call TRBJ2-6, with D maybe TRBD1 (5 bases). CDR1 MNHEY and CDR2 SMNVEV come from the germline V gene (reference sequence). V was shortened by 5 bases and J by 4 bases, with 12 bases between the two germline ends. The CDR3 totals 15 residues. The CDR3, as DNA: TGTGCCAGCAGTGGTGTGGGGCTCGGGGCCAACGTCCTGACTTTC. Its translation is CASSGVGLGANVLTF.

This chain connects TRBV13 to TRBJ2-3, with D hard to call. There are 11 residues in the CDR3. Trimming took off 4 bases at V and 6 bases at J, with 5 bases between the two ends. Germline CDR1 reads PRHDT; CDR2 reads FYEKMQ (reference sequence). The CDR3 loop reads CASSYQDTQYF. Written as DNA, the CDR3 is TGTGCCAGCAGCTATCAGGATACGCAGTATTTT.

The chain carries TRBV7-9 and TRBJ2-7; perhaps TRBD1 as D (5 bases). The CDR3 sequence is 16 residues long. V was clipped by 5 bases and J by 2 bases, with 19 bases between them. From germline, CDR1 is SEHNR and CDR2 FQNEAQ (reference sequence). CDR3 DNA sequence: TGTGCCAGCAGCCCCAATTGGCAGGGTTCGCCCTACGAGCAGTACTTC. It codes for CASSPNWQGSPYEQYF.

The chain has TRBV9 and TRBJ2-4, with D unclear. Trimming left V 0 bases short and J 0 bases short, with 10 bases between. This CDR3 has 16 amino acids. Germline V lookup: CDR1 SGDLS, CDR2 YYNGEE. CDR3 in DNA: TGTGCCAGCAGCGTAGGTGACACATTAGCCAAAAACATTCAGTACTTC. Translating gives CASSVGDTLAKNIQYF.

This chain uses TRBV7-2 with TRBJ1-2; 7 nucleotides agree with TRBD1. Trimming cost V 7 bases and J 4 bases; bases outside gene matches: 6. The CDR3 extends over 13 amino acids. From germline, CDR1 is SGHTA and CDR2 FQGNSA. Here the CDR3 DNA reads TGTGCCAGCACTCCCGGACAGGTCTATGGCTACACCTTC. This codes for CASTPGQVYGYTF.

The chain has TRBV5-1 and TRBJ2-1; D is perhaps TRBD1 (6 bases). Germline V gene sequence: CDR1 SGHRS, CDR2 YFSETQ. V shed 4 bases and J shed 1 base, with 12 bases lying between them. This CDR3 spans 15 amino acids. This CDR3 reads CASSLGQISYNEQFF. As DNA, the CDR3 is TGCGCCAGCAGCCTCGGACAGATATCCTACAATGAGCAGTTCTTC.

This chain connects TRBV6-6 to TRBJ1-1; TRBD1 might be the D (5 bases). This CDR3 region has 15 residues. The V end was cut by 5 bases, the J end by 5 bases, with 18 bases between. Looked up from germline, CDR1 is MNHNY and CDR2 is SVGAGI (reference sequence). CDR3 nucleotide sequence: TGTGCCAGCAGTCCCCTGGGGAGGGGAGGTACTGAAGCTTTCTTT. It specifies CASSPLGRGGTEAFF.

This chain links TRBV7-9 with TRBJ1-6; 9 bases fit TRBD1. V trimming: 5 bases; J trimming: 8 bases; junction bases outside the gene matches: 4. The CDR3 runs to 14 residues. Looked up from germline, CDR1 is SEHNR and CDR2 is FQNEAQ (reference sequence). The DNA of the CDR3 is TGTGCCAGCAGCGTGGGACAGGGCTATTCACCCCTCCACTTT. Translating gives CASSVGQGYSPLHF.

The V call is TRBV30, the J call TRBJ2-7, with TRBD1 as a possible D gene (5 bases). Per the germline V gene, CDR1 is GTSNPN and CDR2 is SVGIG (reference sequence). This CDR3 comprises 14 residues. The V and J ends lost 4 bases and 3 bases respectively, with 16 bases between them. The CDR3 DNA reads TGTGCCTGGACCAAACCGGACAAGGGCTACGAGCAGTACTTC. Translation gives CAWTKPDKGYEQYF.

CDR3: CASRASGGEQFF. As DNA, the CDR3 is TGTGCCAGCAGAGCTTCAGGGGGTGAGCAGTTCTTC. The rearrangement links TRBV2 to TRBJ2-1, with TRBD1 matching over 7 bases. The germline gives CDR1 SNHLY, CDR2 FYNNEI. The ends lost 6 bases at V and 9 bases at J; junction bases unmatched: 5. This CDR3 is 12 amino acids long.

The chain employs TRBV25-1 and TRBJ1-1, with D tentatively TRBD1 (5 bases). The CDR3 totals 13 residues. Germline loops: CDR1 MGHDK, CDR2 SYGVNS. V was shortened by 5 bases and J by 4 bases, with 11 bases between the two germline ends. CDR3 bases: TGTGCCAGCAGTACTTGGGGGGTCACTGAAGCTTTCTTT. It is translated as CASSTWGVTEAFF.

The chain uses TRBV4-1 and TRBJ2-7; 8 bases are a match to TRBD2. The CDR3 has 14 residues. J gave up 3 bases and V 5 bases, and 6 bases lay outside the gene matches. The germline gives CDR1 MGHRA, CDR2 YSYEKL. CDR3 DNA sequence: TGCGCCAGCAGCTCGGCGGGGGGTTTCTACGAGCAGTACTTC. Its protein is CASSSAGGFYEQYF.

The chain is built from TRBV27 and TRBJ1-2; D ambiguous. Germline lookup yields CDR1 MNHEY and CDR2 SMNVEV (reference sequence). The CDR3 runs 12 residues. V was clipped by 5 bases and J by 4 bases, with 8 bases between them. CDR3 bases: TGTGCCAGCAGTGAGACTGGCTATGGCTACACCTTC. It specifies CASSETGYGYTF.

The CDR3 loop is CASSRQTNTGELFF. The CDR3, as DNA: TGTGCCAGCAGCCGACAGACAAACACCGGGGAGCTGTTTTTT. This rearrangement joins TRBV4-2 to TRBJ2-2; TRBD1 might be the D (5 bases). V was cut by 4 bases and J by 2 bases, with 8 bases left in between. This CDR3 comprises 14 residues. Germline V CDR1 and CDR2: LGHNA, YNFKEQ.

V gene TRBV23-1 combines with J gene TRBJ1-6, with D uncertain. TRBV23-1 is sorted into the ORF group, with uncertain function. CDR3 length: 15 amino acids. V was cut by 3 bases and J by 0 bases, with 6 bases left in between. The CDR3 DNA is TGCGCCAGCAGTCAGAGGAGCTCCTATAATTCACCCCTCCACTTT. This codes for CASSQRSSYNSPLHF.

This clone came up a few times. The genes are TRBV2 and TRBJ1-4; D is uncertain. Germline V gives CDR1 SNHLY, CDR2 FYNNEI. The CDR3 is 11 amino acids. V dropped 7 bases and J dropped 3 bases, with 3 bases sitting between them. The CDR3 loop is CASKPNEKLFF. The DNA for the CDR3 is TGTGCCAGCAAGCCTAATGAAAAACTGTTTTTT.

The chain has TRBV6-6 and TRBJ1-5; no firm D call. This CDR3 region has 16 residues. Trimming cost V 2 bases and J 2 bases, with 13 bases left between them. Germline loops: CDR1 MNHNY, CDR2 SVGAGI (reference sequence). As DNA, the CDR3 is TGTGCCAGCAGTTACGGGCGCGGGCGCGGCAATCAGCCCCAGCATTTT. Its translation: CASSYGRGRGNQPQHF.

A single count supports this clone. The chain has TRBV5-8 and TRBJ2-7; TRBD1 might be the D (5 bases). Germline CDR1 and CDR2: SGHTS and YDEGEE. V was pared by 3 bases and J by 2 bases, with 15 bases between. The CDR3 runs 15 residues. This CDR3 is CASSSDWTLTYEQYF. The CDR3 DNA follows: TGTGCCAGCAGCTCCGATTGGACACTCACCTACGAGCAGTACTTC. The complete variable domain, with remaining parts taken from reference TRBV5-8 and TRBJ2-7, reads EAGVTQSPTHLIKTRGQQATLRCSPISGHTSVYWYQQALGLGLQFLLWYDEGEERNRGNFPPRFSGRQFPNYSSELNVNALELEDSALYLCASSSDWTLTYEQYFGPGTRLTVT.